This TCR beta chain originates from a study of cytomegalovirus exposure and HLA in healthy donors. This CDR3 comprises 15 residues. The V end was cut by 0 bases, the J end by 5 bases, with 10 bases between. Germline loops: CDR1 SGHTA, CDR2 FQGNSA. 60 Vbeta and 13 Jbeta primers were used in PCR. Generated by immunoSEQ multiplex PCR, the TCRdb table keeps only in-frame clones and is missing some. The sample lists about 170,000 clones, 85% occurring once. Concerning this clone itself: Its specificity is not known. At the DNA level, this CDR3 is encoded by other sequences in the same sample as well.

Study outcomes and limitations: Across all donors, roughly uniform sequencing depth was an assumption of the presence/absence analyses.

The source is a man younger than 45 in good health and CMV-seropositive. The gene calls are TRBV7-2 and TRBJ2-2; D is ambiguous. Source material: PBMCs. CDR3 coding DNA: TGTGCCAGCAGCTTAGCGCTCGGAGTTACCGGGGAGCTGTTTTTT. This sequence encodes CASSLALGVTGELFF.